This T cell receptor (beta chain) was recorded in a study of response to subunit inactivated influenza vaccine. Study outcomes and limitations: After each seasonal influenza vaccination, few new T cells are recruited, the authors suggested.

TCRdb reprocessed the RT-PCR reads with MiXCR, giving one entry per CDR3 protein. The table has under 750,000 distinct CDR3 sequences, about an eighth seen once; the top ten hold about a tenth. Of note for this clonotype: Its antigen is currently unknown.

Germline V gene lookup returns CDR1 SGHTA and CDR2 FQGNSA. The CDR3 has 15 residues. Trimming shortened V by 2 bases and J by 0 bases, and 10 bases separated the two germline ends. The sample in question was PBMCs from blood, obtained on the day of vaccination. The clonotype comes from a man aged 50 to 60 who received an inactivated influenza vaccine. The rearrangement links TRBV7-2 to TRBJ2-5; the D is unclear. The CDR3 bases are TGTGCCAGCAGCTTACAGGTCAGCTACCAAGAGACCCAGTACTTC. Protein sequence: CASSLQVSYQETQYF.